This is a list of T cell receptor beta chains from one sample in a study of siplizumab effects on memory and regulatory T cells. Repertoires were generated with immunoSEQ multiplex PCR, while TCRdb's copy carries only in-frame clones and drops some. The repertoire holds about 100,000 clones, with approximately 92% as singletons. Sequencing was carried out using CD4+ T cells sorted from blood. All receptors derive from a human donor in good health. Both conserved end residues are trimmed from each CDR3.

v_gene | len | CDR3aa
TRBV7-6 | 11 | ASSFTEADTQY
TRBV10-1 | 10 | AAQSRANVLT
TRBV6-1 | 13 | ASSEQGLSNQPQH
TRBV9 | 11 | ASSSVGGGELF
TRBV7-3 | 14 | ASSLSGGGVQETQY
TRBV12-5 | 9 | ASAVEGEQY
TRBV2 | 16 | ASSAGLAGIRITDTQY
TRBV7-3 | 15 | ASSHRTSGGTYNEQF
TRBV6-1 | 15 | ASSETKLAGGRYTQY
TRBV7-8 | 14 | ASSLTGQVPPYEQY
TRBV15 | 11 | ATSRGGVPEAF
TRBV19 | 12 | ASRDRAANTEAF
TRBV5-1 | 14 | ASSLRSADRATEAF
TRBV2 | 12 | ASSVGNSNQPQH
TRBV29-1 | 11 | SAALFSAGELF
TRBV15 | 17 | ATSRGGGKGVYSNQPQH
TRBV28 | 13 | ASTFPQGAVEKLF
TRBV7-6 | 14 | ASSLAAELNTGELF
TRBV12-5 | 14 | ASGLVGGPDSQPQH
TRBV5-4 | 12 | ASSLRQTQETQY
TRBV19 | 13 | ASSIGGRMDTEAF
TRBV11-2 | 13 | ASSLHRAMNEKLF
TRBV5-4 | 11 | ASSLERGDEQF
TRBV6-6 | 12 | ASSYQDSSYEQY
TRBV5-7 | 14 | ASSLRDRGGGNTIY
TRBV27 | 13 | ASSPGTGDLGGYT
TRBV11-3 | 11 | ASSFSDYNEQF
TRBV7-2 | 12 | ASSLLGSYTEAF
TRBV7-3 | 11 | ASSRDRNSPLH
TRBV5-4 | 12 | ASSGGGGFKIPY
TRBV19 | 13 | ASSTNSAGANVLT
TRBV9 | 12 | ASSVDSTDYEQY
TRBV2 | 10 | ARGGQGYEQY
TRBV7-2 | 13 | ASSSTGTSTYEQY
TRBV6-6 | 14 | ASSYTSGGAGNTIY
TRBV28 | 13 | ASSPGSERRTEAF
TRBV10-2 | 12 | ASGRGGDFYEQY
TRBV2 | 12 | ASSTQGSNYGYT
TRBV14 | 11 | ASSQGVNTEAF
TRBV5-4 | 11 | ASSLRDGYGYT
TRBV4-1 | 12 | ASSHLDGGETQY
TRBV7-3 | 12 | ASSLTLGSLEQY
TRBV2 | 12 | ASRSTGANQPQH
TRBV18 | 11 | ASSPQGNQPQH
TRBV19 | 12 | ASSRTGTAYEQY
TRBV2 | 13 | ASSEEGRYNSPLH
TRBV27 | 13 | ASRPQGHSGNTIY
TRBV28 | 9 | ASSETDTQY
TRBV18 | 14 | ASSEFGTGTIGELF
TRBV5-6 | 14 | ASSFRGGRIINIQY
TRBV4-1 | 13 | ASSQVGGMNTEAF
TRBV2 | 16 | ASSEALGLRGMVYGYT
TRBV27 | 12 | ASSSGQGYQPQH
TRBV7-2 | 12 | ASSFMPGSAEAF
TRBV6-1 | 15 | ASSDRQGPFANSPLH